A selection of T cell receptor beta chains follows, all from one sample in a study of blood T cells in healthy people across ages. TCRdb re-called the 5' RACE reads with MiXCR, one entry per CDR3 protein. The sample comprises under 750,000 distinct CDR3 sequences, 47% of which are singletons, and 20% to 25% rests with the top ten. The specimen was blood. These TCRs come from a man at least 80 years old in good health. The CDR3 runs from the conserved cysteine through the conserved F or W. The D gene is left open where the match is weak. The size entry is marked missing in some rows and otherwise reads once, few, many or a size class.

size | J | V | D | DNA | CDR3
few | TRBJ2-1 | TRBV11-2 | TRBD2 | TGTGCCAGCACCATTAGCGGGAGGGAGTACAATGAGCAGTTCTTC | CASTISGREYNEQFF
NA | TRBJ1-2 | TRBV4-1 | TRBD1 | TGCGCCAGCAGCCGAACGACAGGGGGCAATGGCTACACCTTC | CASSRTTGGNGYTF
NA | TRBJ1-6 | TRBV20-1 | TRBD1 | TGCAGTGCTAGCGGGACAGTTAATAGTCCCCTCCACTTT | CSASGTVNSPLHF
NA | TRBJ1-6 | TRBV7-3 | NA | TGTGCCTGCAGCTTAATAGCCAGGGAGGAATCACCCCTCCACTTT | CACSLIAREESPLHF
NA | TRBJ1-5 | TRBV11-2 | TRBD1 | TGTGCCAGCAGCCCGACAGGGCGGGGACAGCCCCAGCATTTT | CASSPTGRGQPQHF
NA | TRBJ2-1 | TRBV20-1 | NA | TGCAGTGCTAGAGATTTTGAGCGGGCTAGGGATGAGCAGTTCTTC | CSARDFERARDEQFF
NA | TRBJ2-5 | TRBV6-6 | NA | TGTGCCAGCAGTTACACGAGTCGGACTACTGGAGGGACCCAGTACTTC | CASSYTSRTTGGTQYF
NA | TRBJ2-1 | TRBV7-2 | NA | TGTGCCAGCAGCACTCCAAGGGGGCGGGAGTTTGTTGAGCAGTTCTTC | CASSTPRGREFVEQFF
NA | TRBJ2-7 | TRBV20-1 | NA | TGCAGTGCCCCTGGAGTAGGGCGTAACGAGCAGTACTTC | CSAPGVGRNEQYF
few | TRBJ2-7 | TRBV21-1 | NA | TGTGCCAGCAGCTCCCTTCCGGGACAGGGTCCCTACGAGCAGTACTTC | CASSSLPGQGPYEQYF
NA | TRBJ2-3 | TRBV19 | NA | TGTGCCAGTAGTATCAGGGCCAGCCTCGGAGATACGCAGTATTTT | CASSIRASLGDTQYF
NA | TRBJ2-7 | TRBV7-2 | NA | TGTGCCAGCAGCTCGAAGGGCCAGCGCGCCCAGTACTTC | CASSSKGQRAQYF
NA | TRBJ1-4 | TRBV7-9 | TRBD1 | TGTGCCAGCAGCTCATCAAGAGACAGGGTCGGGAATGAAAAACTGTTTTTT | CASSSSRDRVGNEKLFF
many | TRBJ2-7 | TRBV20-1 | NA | TGCAGTGCCTTCCCCAACCCATACGAGCAGTACTTC | CSAFPNPYEQYF
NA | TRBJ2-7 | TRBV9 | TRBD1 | TGTGCCAGCAGCGCTCGCGGGACAGGGACCGAGCAGTACTTC | CASSARGTGTEQYF
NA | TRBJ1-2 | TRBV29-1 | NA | TGCAGCGTTGTCGATGGCAATGAGCATGGCTACACCTTC | CSVVDGNEHGYTF
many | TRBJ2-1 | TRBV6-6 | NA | TGTGCCAGCAGTTCATCGGACAGTAACAATGAGCAGTTCTTC | CASSSSDSNNEQFF
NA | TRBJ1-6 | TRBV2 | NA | TGTGCCAGCATTCAGAGGGGGTATTCACCCCTCCACTTT | CASIQRGYSPLHF
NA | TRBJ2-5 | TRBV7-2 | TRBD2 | TGTGCCAGCAGCTTAGCGAGCGGGGGGGTCCGGGAGACCCAGTACTTC | CASSLASGGVRETQYF
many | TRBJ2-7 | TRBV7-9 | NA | TGTGCCAGCAGCTCCACGGGATACGAGCAGTACTTC | CASSSTGYEQYF
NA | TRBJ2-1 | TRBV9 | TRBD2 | TGTGCCAGCAGCCCCTCGGCGGGAGCGTCCAACGAGCAGATCTTC | CASSPSAGASNEQIF
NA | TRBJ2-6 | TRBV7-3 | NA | TGTGCCAGCAGCTTAGGTTTGGGCGGGGCCAACGTCCTGACTTTC | CASSLGLGGANVLTF
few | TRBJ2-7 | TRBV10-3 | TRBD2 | TGTGCCATCAGCGACGTAGCGGGAGGGACACTCTACGAGCAGTACTTC | CAISDVAGGTLYEQYF
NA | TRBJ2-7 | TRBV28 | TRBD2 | TGTGCCAGCAGTACCGGGCGGGAGGGCCGCAACGAGCAGTACTTC | CASSTGREGRNEQYF
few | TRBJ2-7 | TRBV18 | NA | TGTGCCAGCAGCGCAGACAGTTACGAGCAGTACTTC | CASSADSYEQYF
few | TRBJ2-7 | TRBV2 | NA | TGTGCCAGCAGCAGACAGGCCGTGACGCTCTACGAGCAGTACTTC | CASSRQAVTLYEQYF
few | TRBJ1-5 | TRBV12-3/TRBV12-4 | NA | TGTGCCAGCAGTTTAATCGGGGGGAATGGCAATCAGCCCCAGCATTTT | CASSLIGGNGNQPQHF
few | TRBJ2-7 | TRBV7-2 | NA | TGTGCCAGCAGCTTAGCGACTCGCTACGAGCAGTACTTC | CASSLATRYEQYF
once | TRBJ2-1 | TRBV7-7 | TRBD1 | TGTGCTAGCAGCTTAGCCGGGACAGGAAGCTCCTACAATGAGCAGTTCTTC | CASSLAGTGSSYNEQFF